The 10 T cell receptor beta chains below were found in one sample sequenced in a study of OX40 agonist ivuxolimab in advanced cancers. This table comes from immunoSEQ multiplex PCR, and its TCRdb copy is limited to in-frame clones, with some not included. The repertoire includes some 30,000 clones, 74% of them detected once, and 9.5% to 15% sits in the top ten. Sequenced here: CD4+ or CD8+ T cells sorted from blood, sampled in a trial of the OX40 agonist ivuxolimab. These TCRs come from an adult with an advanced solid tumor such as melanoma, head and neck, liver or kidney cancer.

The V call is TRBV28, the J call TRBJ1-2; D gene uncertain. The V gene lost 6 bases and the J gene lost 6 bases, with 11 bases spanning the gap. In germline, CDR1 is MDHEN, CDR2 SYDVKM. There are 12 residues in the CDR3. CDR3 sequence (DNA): TGTGCCAGCAGCGAAAGACGGGATGGCTACACCTTC. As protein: CASSERRDGYTF.

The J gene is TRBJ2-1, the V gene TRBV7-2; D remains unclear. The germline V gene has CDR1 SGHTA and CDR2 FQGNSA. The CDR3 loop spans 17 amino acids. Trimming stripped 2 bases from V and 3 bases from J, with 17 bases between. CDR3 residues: CASSLRIWLNSYNEQFF. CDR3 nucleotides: TGTGCCAGCAGCTTAAGGATTTGGCTGAATAGCTACAATGAGCAGTTCTTC. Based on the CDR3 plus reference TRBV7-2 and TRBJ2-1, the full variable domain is GAGVSQSPSNKVTEKGKDVELRCDPISGHTALYWYRQSLGQGLEFLIYFQGNSAPDKSGLPSDRFSAERTGGSVSTLTIQRTQQEDSAVYLCASSLRIWLNSYNEQFFGPGTRLTVL.

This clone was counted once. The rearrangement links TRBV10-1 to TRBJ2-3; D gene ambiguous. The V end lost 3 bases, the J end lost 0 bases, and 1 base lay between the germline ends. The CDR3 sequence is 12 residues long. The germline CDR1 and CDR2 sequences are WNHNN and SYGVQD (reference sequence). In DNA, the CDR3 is TGCGCCAGCAGTGAAAGCACAGATACGCAGTATTTT. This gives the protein CASSESTDTQYF.

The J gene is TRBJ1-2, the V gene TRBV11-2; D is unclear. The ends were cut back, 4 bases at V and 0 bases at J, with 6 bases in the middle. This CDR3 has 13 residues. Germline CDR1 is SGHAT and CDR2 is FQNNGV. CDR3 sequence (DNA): TGTGCCAGCAGCTCCACAGCTAACTATGGCTACACCTTC. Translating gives CASSSTANYGYTF.

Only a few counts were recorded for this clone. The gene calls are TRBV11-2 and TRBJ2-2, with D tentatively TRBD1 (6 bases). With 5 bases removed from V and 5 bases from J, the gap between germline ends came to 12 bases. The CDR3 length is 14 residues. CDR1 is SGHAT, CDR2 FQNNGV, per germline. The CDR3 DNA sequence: TGTGCCAGCAGCCGACACAGGGTTACCGGGGAGCTGTTTTTT. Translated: CASSRHRVTGELFF. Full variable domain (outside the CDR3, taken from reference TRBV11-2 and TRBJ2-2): EAGVAQSPRYKIIEKRQSVAFWCNPISGHATLYWYQQILGQGPKLLIQFQNNGVVDDSQLPKDRFSAERLKGVDSTLKIQPAKLEDSAVYLCASSRHRVTGELFFGEGSRLTVL.

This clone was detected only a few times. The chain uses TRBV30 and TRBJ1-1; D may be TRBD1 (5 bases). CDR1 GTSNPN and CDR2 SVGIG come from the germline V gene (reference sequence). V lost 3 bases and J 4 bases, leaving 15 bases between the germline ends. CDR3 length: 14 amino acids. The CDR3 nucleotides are TGTGCCTGGAGAGGAACAGGTGTGAGCACTGAAGCTTTCTTT. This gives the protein CAWRGTGVSTEAFF.

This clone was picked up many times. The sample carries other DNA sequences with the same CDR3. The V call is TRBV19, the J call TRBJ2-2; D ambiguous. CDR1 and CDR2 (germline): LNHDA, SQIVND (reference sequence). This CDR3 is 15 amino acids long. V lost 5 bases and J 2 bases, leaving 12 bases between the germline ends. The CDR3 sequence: CASSPGTGNTGELFF. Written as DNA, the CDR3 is TGTGCCAGTAGTCCGGGTACTGGAAACACCGGGGAGCTGTTTTTT.

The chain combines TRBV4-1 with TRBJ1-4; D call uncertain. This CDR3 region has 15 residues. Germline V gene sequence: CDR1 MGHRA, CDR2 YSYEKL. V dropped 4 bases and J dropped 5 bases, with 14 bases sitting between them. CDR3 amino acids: CASSPRTAYNEKLFF. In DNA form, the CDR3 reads TGCGCCAGCAGCCCCCGGACGGCCTACAATGAAAAACTGTTTTTT.

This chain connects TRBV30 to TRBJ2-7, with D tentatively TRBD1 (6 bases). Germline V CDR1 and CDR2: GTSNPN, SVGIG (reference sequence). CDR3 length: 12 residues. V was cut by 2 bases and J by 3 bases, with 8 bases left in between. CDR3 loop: CAWSSDSYEQYF. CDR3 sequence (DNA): TGTGCCTGGAGTTCGGACAGCTACGAGCAGTACTTC.

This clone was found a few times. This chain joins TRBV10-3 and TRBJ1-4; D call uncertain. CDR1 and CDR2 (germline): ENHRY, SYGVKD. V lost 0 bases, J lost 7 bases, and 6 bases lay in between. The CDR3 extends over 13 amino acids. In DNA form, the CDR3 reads TGTGCCATCAGTGAGTCTTGGGGTGAAAAACTGTTTTTT. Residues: CAISESWGEKLFF.